The present TCR beta chain was sequenced within a study of OX40 agonist ivuxolimab in advanced cancers. Note on this clone: Its specificity is not known.

The CDR3 length is 14 residues. J gave up 2 bases and V 4 bases, and 5 bases lay outside the gene matches. Germline-derived CDR1 and CDR2 are MNHEY and SMNVEV (reference sequence). The protocol was immunoSEQ multiplex PCR, while the TCRdb copy is restricted to in-frame clones and leaves out a portion. The sample has roughly 40,000 clones, roughly 84% seen once. Notes on the study in general: Compared with CD4+, CD8+ T cells on average had more expanded clones.

Sequencing used CD4+ or CD8+ T cells sorted from blood, obtained in a trial of the OX40 agonist ivuxolimab. This TCR was recovered from an adult with an advanced solid tumor such as melanoma, head and neck, liver or kidney cancer. The chain uses TRBV27 and TRBJ2-7; 7 bases fit TRBD1. CDR3 DNA sequence: TGTGCCAGCAGTTCAGCCGGGACAGCCTACGAGCAGTACTTC. Its translation is CASSSAGTAYEQYF.